Listed below are T cell receptor beta chains from one sample, sequenced in a study of T cell repertoires in cytomegalovirus infection. No cognate antigen is known for these TCRs. TCRdb used MiXCR to reprocess the reads, holding one entry per CDR3 protein. The sample records more than 250,000 distinct CDR3 sequences, around a quarter being singletons. Sequenced material: cultured PBMCs, taken from culture after CMV antigen stimulation. Source of these receptors: a human donor in good health (CMV status not recorded). Some clones in this sample may be carry-over from other donors' samples. CDR3s include the opening cysteine and the closing phenylalanine or tryptophan.

TRBJ2-7 | TRBV27 | CASSPVGVAGPVSYEQYF
TRBJ1-2 | TRBV6-8 | CASSYSIGAGSYGYTF
TRBJ2-2 | TRBV27 | CASSTRQSTNTGELFF
TRBJ1-1 | TRBV28 | CASSTGGAEAFF
TRBJ2-3 | TRBV6-6 | CASSPTSGRFYTQYF
TRBJ2-3 | TRBV4-1 | CASSQRSERAGTDTQYF
TRBJ2-3 | TRBV28 | CASMSHRITGYGTDTQYF
TRBJ1-1 | TRBV24-1 | CATSENGGTEAFF
TRBJ1-4 | TRBV30 | CAWNPGPTVYEKLFF
TRBJ1-4 | TRBV4-1 | CASSQEQQATTNEKLFF
TRBJ1-2 | TRBV6-2/TRBV6-3 | CASSDPTGRSYGYTF
TRBJ2-7 | TRBV7-3 | CASSLDDGSEQYF
TRBJ2-1 | TRBV7-2 | CASSFTRDSTRRSYNEQFF
TRBJ2-1 | TRBV6-2/TRBV6-3 | CASSSGLGLGNEQFF
TRBJ2-1 | TRBV4-3 | CASSQEGAQRVEQFF
TRBJ2-2 | TRBV4-1 | CASSQVQGGGNTGELFF
TRBJ2-1 | TRBV27 | CASSLESPYNEQFF
TRBJ2-1 | TRBV7-2 | CASSLGQNYNEQFF
TRBJ2-6 | TRBV7-8 | CASSLATTTGDRAGANVLTF
TRBJ1-2 | TRBV20-1 | CSAGSYRSNYGYTF
TRBJ2-3 | TRBV7-2 | CASSSKREVRTDTQYF
TRBJ2-3 | TRBV19 | CASSPRVGIDTQYF
TRBJ2-3 | TRBV7-8 | CASSSSSAGTDTQYF
TRBJ2-2 | TRBV28 | CASRVHSLSGELFF
TRBJ2-1 | TRBV24-1 | CATSDPTSGRAVVQFF
TRBJ2-1 | TRBV10-1 | CASSAGKGANEQFF
TRBJ2-5 | TRBV3-1 | CASSQVAGGETQYF
TRBJ1-5 | TRBV12-3/TRBV12-4 | CASSLDGASGANQPQHF
TRBJ2-7 | TRBV27 | CAITGLADSEQYF
TRBJ2-3 | TRBV23-1 | CASSQPRGEPRTDTQYF
TRBJ2-3 | TRBV5-4 | CASSPSGLGPSGTDTQYF
TRBJ2-3 | TRBV7-2 | CASSLWASGRTDTQYF
TRBJ2-1 | TRBV7-9 | CASRPTGTEYNEQFF
TRBJ2-3 | TRBV19 | CASSMTSGSNTQYF
TRBJ2-1 | TRBV12-3/TRBV12-4 | CASSPGVSGRDNEQFF
TRBJ1-4 | TRBV6-5 | CASSYSTRANEKLFF
TRBJ2-7 | TRBV6-1 | CASSYAFLQSGRAFYEQYF
TRBJ2-7 | TRBV12-3/TRBV12-4 | CASSLGLAGEGAYF
TRBJ2-3 | TRBV12-3/TRBV12-4 | CASSRLLTGVGDTQYF
TRBJ2-4 | TRBV5-1 | CASSPTEGSGGLAKNIQYF
TRBJ1-5 | TRBV7-8 | CASSSGTGQPQHF
TRBJ2-1 | TRBV20-1 | CSASTYMGTSGRAGQFF
TRBJ2-7 | TRBV9 | CASSVDSGKSYEQYF
TRBJ2-6 | TRBV10-3 | CAISELGTGTGGANVLTF
TRBJ2-2 | TRBV7-2 | CASSLRSVLRTGSTGELFF
TRBJ1-1 | TRBV20-1 | CSARSDSLLSEAFF
TRBJ2-7 | TRBV7-6 | CASSLRGAGGPDEQYF
TRBJ1-1 | TRBV7-2 | CASSSSYGSEAFF
TRBJ2-7 | TRBV6-2/TRBV6-3 | CASSEWSGQSYEQYF
TRBJ1-2 | TRBV11-3 | CASSLAPGGGGYTF
TRBJ2-6 | TRBV7-2 | CASSLGMTGANVLTF